This T cell receptor beta chain was sequenced for a study of blood T cell repertoires in COVID-19. Study context: Acute and convalescent COVID-19 samples came from the United States, Italy and Spain. PBMCs, B-cell-depleted T cells, or T cells were the source of the cDNA or gDNA that made up the material.

The CDR3 is 13 residues long. The V gene's germline CDR1 is LNHDA and CDR2 SQIVND (reference sequence). V was pared by 5 bases and J by 3 bases, with 10 bases between. In the authors' methods: Estimated nucleated cell counts came from reference gene primer amplification. Assay used: immunoSEQ multiplex PCR; TCRdb lists only in-frame clones, some missing. V, J and clone size are taken as reported in that table, and D and trimming were inferred from the DNA itself. The sample lists 200,000 to 300,000 clones; approximately 80% were seen once. The sample was peripheral blood. The TCR comes from a man between 60 and 75 years old with acute or convalescent COVID-19. J is TRBJ1-1 and V is TRBV19, with D hard to call. In DNA form, the CDR3 reads TGTGCCAGTAGTCCCGGGTTATACACTGAAGCTTTCTTT. Amino acids: CASSPGLYTEAFF.